One sample yielded the 17 T cell receptor delta chains listed below, sequenced in a study of human gamma delta and Vdelta1 T cells. No antigen has been identified for these receptors. TCRdb repeated clone calling on the PCR reads with CATT. The data contain over 10,000 delta-chain clones, under 55% of them singletons. Sample: Vdelta1 gamma-delta T cells from blood grown in culture (DOT cells). The receptors shown here come from a human donor in good health.

The chain is built from TRDV1 and TRDJ1, with 12 bases fitting TRDD3. In germline, CDR1 is TSWWSYY, CDR2 QGS. V trimming: 3 bases; J trimming: 1 base; junction bases outside the gene matches: 24. This CDR3 spans 23 amino acids. CDR3 DNA sequence: TGTGCTCTTGGGGATCCACTCGGCCTTCCCTGTTACTGGGGGATACCGGTCACCGATAAACTCATCTTT. This sequence encodes CALGDPLGLPCYWGIPVTDKLIF.

The chain links TRDV3 to TRDJ1; 10 bases map to TRDD3. Germline CDR1 reads TVYSNPD; CDR2 reads GDNSRS (reference sequence). After removal of 1 base from V and 0 bases from J, the junction contained 32 bases not matched to a gene. CDR3 length: 24 residues. The CDR3 nucleotides read TGTGCCTTTATTTGCCCACGGGTCTACTGGGGGATCGAGGCCCCCCAAAAAGACACCGATAAACTCATCTTT. Its protein is CAFICPRVYWGIEAPQKDTDKLIF. The full variable domain, in which reference TRDV3 and TRDJ1 provide the parts outside the CDR3, is CDKVTQSSPDQTVASGSEVVLLCTYDTVYSNPDLFWYRIRPDYSFQFVFYGDNSRSEGADFTQGRFSVKHILTQKAFHLVISPVRTEDSATYYCAFICPRVYWGIEAPQKDTDKLIFGKGTRVTVEP.

The chain is built from TRDV1 and TRDJ1; 9 nucleotides agree with TRDD3. The V gene end was trimmed by 2 bases and the J gene end by 3 bases; junction bases not matched to a gene: 28. The CDR3 spans 23 residues. CDR1 and CDR2 (germline): TSWWSYY, QGS. The CDR3 sequence is CALGESRRVLRLAPWGMSDKLIF. CDR3 nucleotide sequence: TGTGCTCTTGGGGAATCCCGACGAGTCCTACGTCTAGCCCCCTGGGGGATGTCCGATAAACTCATCTTT.

The chain is built from TRDV1 and TRDJ1; D unresolved. The CDR3 is 15 residues long. Germline loops: CDR1 TSWWSYY, CDR2 QGS. V lost 7 bases, J lost 0 bases, and 15 bases lay in between. Here the CDR3 reads CALVRQGLYTDKLIF. CDR3 in DNA: TGTGCTCTTGTCCGCCAAGGACTGTACACCGATAAACTCATCTTT.

The chain is built from TRDV1 and TRDJ1, with D perhaps matching TRDD2 (6 bases). The V end lost 1 base, the J end lost 7 bases, and 34 bases lay between the germline ends. Germline V gene lookup returns CDR1 TSWWSYY and CDR2 QGS. The length of the CDR3 is 21 residues. CDR3: CALGERTPKPSALGGDSKLIF. Here the CDR3 DNA reads TGTGCTCTTGGGGAACGAACCCCTAAACCTTCCGCCCTAGGTGGGGACAGTAAACTCATCTTT.

This clone was seen only a few times. This rearrangement joins TRDV1 to TRDJ1, with 8 bases matching TRDD3. The V segment lost 1 base and the J segment 1 base; nucleotides outside the gene matches: 20. The CDR3 length is 21 residues. CDR1 is TSWWSYY and CDR2 is QGS in the germline V gene. CDR3: CALGEPNSLLGESTGTDKLIF. The DNA of the CDR3 is TGTGCTCTTGGGGAACCCAATTCCCTCCTGGGGGAATCAACCGGCACCGATAAACTCATCTTT.

The J gene is TRDJ1, the V gene TRAV38-2/DV8, with TRDD3 matching 8 bases. The trim removed 4 bases at V and 4 bases at J, leaving 21 bases unmatched. Germline CDR1 reads TSESDYY; CDR2 reads QEAYKQQN. There are 19 residues in the CDR3. CDR3 DNA: TGTGCTTATAGGCGTGACGATTTCGTCTGGGGGAGACGGGGCGATAAACTCATCTTT. Amino acids: CAYRRDDFVWGRRGDKLIF.

In its sample, this clone was seen a few times. The chain employs TRDV1 and TRDJ1, with 11 bases aligning to TRDD3. The CDR3 contains 20 residues. The V segment lost 0 bases and the J segment 1 base; nucleotides outside the gene matches: 13. From germline, CDR1 is TSWWSYY and CDR2 QGS. CDR3 amino acids: CALGELESTLGDTCTDKLIF. The CDR3, as DNA: TGTGCTCTTGGGGAACTAGAGTCGACCCTGGGGGATACTTGCACCGATAAACTCATCTTT.

This chain links TRDV1 with TRDJ1; 11 bases map to TRDD3. The CDR3 extends over 25 amino acids. V lost 2 bases, J lost 1 base, and 30 bases stayed unmatched. Germline lookup yields CDR1 TSWWSYY and CDR2 QGS. The CDR3 DNA sequence: TGTGCTCTTGGGGAAGACTTTTTTCGGCCTAATCCGGGTGGGGGATACGCTGTGTGCACCGATAAACTCATCTTT. It is translated as CALGEDFFRPNPGGGYAVCTDKLIF.

The gene calls are TRDV1 and TRDJ1; 11 nucleotides align to TRDD3. CDR3 length: 24 amino acids. Germline CDR1 reads TSWWSYY; CDR2 reads QGS. V lost 1 base, J lost 0 bases, and 25 bases stayed unmatched. The CDR3 is CALGERRIPISALGDTGHTDKLIF. CDR3 bases: TGTGCTCTTGGGGAACGGCGAATTCCTATTTCGGCCCTGGGGGATACAGGACACACCGATAAACTCATCTTT.

This clone was counted a few times. This chain connects TRDV1 to TRDJ1, with 12 bases matching TRDD3. J gave up 2 bases and V 1 base, and 29 bases lay outside the gene matches. Germline lookup yields CDR1 TSWWSYY and CDR2 QGS. The CDR3 loop spans 25 amino acids. CDR3 loop: CALGEHFGDTFETGGYLLPTDKLIF. CDR3 DNA: TGTGCTCTTGGGGAACACTTCGGGGATACGTTCGAAACTGGGGGATACCTTCTTCCGACCGATAAACTCATCTTT.

This clone was detected a few times. The V call is TRDV1, the J call TRDJ1, with 10 bases identical to TRDD3. There are 19 residues in the CDR3. Germline-derived CDR1 and CDR2 are TSWWSYY and QGS. V gave up 5 bases and J gave up 5 bases; unmatched junction bases: 20. CDR3 sequence (DNA): TGTGCTCTTGGGCCTCCCCCTAGGGGGATACGGAACTTAGGTGATAAACTCATCTTT. It specifies CALGPPPRGIRNLGDKLIF.

The chain joins TRDV1 to TRDJ1, with 10 bases that match TRDD3. The CDR3 covers 23 residues. Germline V gene lookup returns CDR1 TSWWSYY and CDR2 QGS. V shed 1 base and J 0 bases; nucleotides not matched to a gene: 23. CDR3 sequence (DNA): TGTGCTCTTGGGGAACCTCTCTCCCGTTCCTACGAGGAACTGGGGGATCACACCGATAAACTCATCTTT. As protein: CALGEPLSRSYEELGDHTDKLIF.

The rearrangement links TRDV1 to TRDJ1, with a weak D call TRDD3 (7 bases). The CDR3 is 20 residues long. CDR1 TSWWSYY and CDR2 QGS come from the germline V gene. Between the trimmed V and J ends, which lost 2 bases and 5 bases, there was a span of 30 bases. The CDR3, as DNA: TGTGCTCTTGGGGAAGGCGAGGGCTTCCTCCGGACTGGGGCCCCTGATAAACTCATCTTT. Protein: CALGEGEGFLRTGAPDKLIF.

The rearrangement links TRDV1 to TRDJ1; D is possibly TRDD2 or TRDD3 (7 bases each). V was clipped by 3 bases and J by 2 bases, with 37 bases between them. This CDR3 contains 23 residues. Germline V lookup: CDR1 TSWWSYY, CDR2 QGS. The CDR3 region is CALGDFPTHRLYWGPGETDKLIF. The CDR3 DNA reads as TGTGCTCTTGGGGATTTTCCTACGCACCGTCTTTACTGGGGCCCCGGGGAAACCGATAAACTCATCTTT.

Only one count was recorded for this clone. The V call is TRDV1, the J call TRDJ1, with D tentatively TRDD2 (6 bases). The CDR3 runs to 18 residues. V dropped 5 bases and J dropped 10 bases, with 32 bases sitting between them. CDR1 TSWWSYY and CDR2 QGS come from the germline V gene. The CDR3 region is CALGTRAPSPAGPGRLIF. CDR3 bases: TGTGCTCTTGGGACTCGGGCTCCTTCCCCCGCGGGTCCCGGCAGACTCATCTTT.

This clone was seen a handful of times. V gene TRDV1 combines with J gene TRDJ1, with 10 bases that match TRDD3. CDR3 length: 20 amino acids. Germline loops: CDR1 TSWWSYY, CDR2 QGS. V lost 6 bases, J lost 0 bases, and 19 bases stayed unmatched. CDR3 coding DNA: TGTGCTCTTGGCCACATAAGAGTACTGGGGGATCCCCGGTACACCGATAAACTCATCTTT. Translating gives CALGHIRVLGDPRYTDKLIF.